This TCR beta chain emerged from a study of cytomegalovirus exposure and HLA in healthy donors. Looking at the study overall: The early release's HLA-typed donors yielded approximately 82 million unique TCRs. Study-level findings and limits: In a later analysis, compared with equally common non-associated chains, HLA-associated beta chains were more expanded. Beyond CMV serostatus, there was no information to go on about immune exposure.

To note about this clone: Its antigen is unknown.

J was trimmed by 2 bases and V by 5 bases; bases with no gene match: 6. The CDR3 loop spans 15 amino acids. Germline V gene sequence: CDR1 GTSNPN, CDR2 SVGIG (reference sequence). Amplification used 60 Vbeta primers and 13 Jbeta primers. Sequenced by immunoSEQ multiplex PCR; TCRdb stores in-frame clones only, minus some. The repertoire has about 45,000 clones, about three quarters of them found once; the top ten carry roughly 3.4%. Sample: PBMCs. This chain connects TRBV30 to TRBJ2-3; 11 bases are shared with TRBD2. The TCR originated in a woman in her 30s in good health and CMV-seronegative. The CDR3 bases are TGTGCCTGGGAAAGACTAGCGGGATCCACAGATACGCAGTATTTT. It yields the protein CAWERLAGSTDTQYF.